The TCR beta chain described here comes from a study of CD8 T cells in ankylosing spondylitis. Whole-study results and caveats: Seemingly characteristic of ankylosing spondylitis blood was a TCR beta motif consisting of about 8 highly homologous variants.

On this clonotype itself: Its target is unknown.

TCRdb re-derived calls from the 5' RACE reads in MiXCR, one entry per CDR3 protein. This repertoire shows 400,000 or so distinct CDR3 sequences, about 24% found once; its top ten account for about 0.89%. The V gene end was trimmed by 5 bases and the J gene end by 9 bases; junction bases not matched to a gene: 6. CDR1 and CDR2 from the germline V gene are SGHRS and YFSETQ. The CDR3 covers 13 residues. The J gene is TRBJ2-1, the V gene TRBV5-1; 9 bases are shared with TRBD1. The sample was blood, either unsorted or a sorted T cell fraction (not recorded which). The receptor was derived from a male donor with ankylosing spondylitis. The CDR3 loop is CASSRQGDSEQFF. As DNA, the CDR3 is TGCGCCAGCAGTAGACAGGGGGACAGTGAGCAGTTCTTC.